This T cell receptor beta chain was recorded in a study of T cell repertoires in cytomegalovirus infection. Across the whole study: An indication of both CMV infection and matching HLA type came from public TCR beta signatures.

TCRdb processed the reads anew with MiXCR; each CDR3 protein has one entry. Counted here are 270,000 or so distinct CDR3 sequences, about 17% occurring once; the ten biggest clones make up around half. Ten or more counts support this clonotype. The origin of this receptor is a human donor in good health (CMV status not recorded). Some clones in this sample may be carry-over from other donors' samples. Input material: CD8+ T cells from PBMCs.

The CDR3: CASSLVLAGGQSGKNIQYF. Here the CDR3 DNA reads TGTGCCAGCAGCTTAGTCCTAGCGGGGGGGCAGTCGGGCAAAAACATTCAGTACTTC. The V gene is TRBV11-2, the J gene TRBJ2-4, with 12 bases fitting TRBD2. V shed 1 base and J 3 bases; nucleotides not matched to a gene: 10. Germline loops: CDR1 SGHAT, CDR2 FQNNGV. This CDR3 has 19 amino acids.